This TCR beta chain originates from a study of T cell responses to AZD1222 COVID-19 vaccine listed by TCRdb under 2021. For the study in its entirety: AZD1222 recipients whose second dose came at about 4 weeks and those whose second dose came at about 12 weeks were combined into one group, since spike-specific TCR depth and breadth did not differ between the two schedules. A total of over 230 trial participants underwent TCR sequencing, of whom about 210 had received two doses of AZD1222 and some 25 had received two doses of the MenACWY control vaccine. Trial participants were enrolled into age subgroups of 18-55, 56-69 and 70-plus years, which contained 148, 28 and 57 TCR-sequenced participants, respectively.

V was cut back by 7 bases and J by 2 bases, leaving a gap of 15 bases between them. From a lookup of the germline V gene, CDR1 and CDR2 are SNHLY and FYNNEI. Counted from cysteine to phenylalanine, this CDR3 has 15 amino acids. Of all the DNA, just the CDR3 is kept, 45 bases in frame from base 1. This specimen's time point label, per the study, means: baseline before first vaccination. Vaccinee samples came from UK trials COV001 and COV002, including a single-blind randomized controlled phase 2/3 trial of AZD1222 (ChAdOx1 nCoV-19) in healthy adults. For TCRbeta chain sequencing, PBMC samples from trial participants were taken at day 0 and at day 28 after the second dose. The CDR3 regions of human TCRbeta chains were analyzed by immunosequencing. The authors' pipeline ran thus. Repertoire TCRs were matched against a reference library of SARS-CoV-2-specific TCRs generated with the MIRA antigen-specificity platform. Breadth meant the fraction of unique TCRs that were SARS-CoV-2-associated, whereas depth meant the fraction of total T cells that were SARS-CoV-2-associated. Using the MIRA data, each spike-specific TCR was mapped to the spike region that the TCR reacts to and placed in a CD4 or CD8 class. Log10-transformed breadth and depth values were compared by one-way ANOVA with Sidak's multiple comparisons tests. TCRdb limited this immuneACCESS table to in-frame rearrangements with V and J called. A share of clones is missing; checked studies link under half to unresolved V genes, and the rest is unexplained. V, J and clone size derive from that table, while D and trimming were established from the DNA sequence. This sample comprises approximately 150,000 clones, 94% of them detected only once. The ten most abundant clones make up over 1% of the sample.

This clone was detected once. It lacks a known antigen. Per-base quality was not reported, and no clone a single base away is much larger than it. The paper as a whole reports these results and caveats: Reportedly, almost half of the unique spike-specific TCRs recognized epitopes lying outside the regions that are mutated in the B.1.351 and B.1.1.7 variants. Participants were mostly white British and included more females than males, and it was suggested by the authors that clonal diversity may have been underestimated. The 56-69-year group was small, and its depth increase did not reach significance, likely because of low power. Because no day 14 peak-response samples were available, repertoires were characterized only after the peak T cell response. The whole spike protein was spanned by vaccine-associated CD4 TCRs, and dominant responses were seen in regions 160-218 and 743-854. Spike-specific TCR breadth and depth rose significantly after two AZD1222 doses compared with day 0 and with MenACWY recipients. Conclusions about previously exposed vaccinees were limited because only a handful of AZD1222 recipients were SARS-CoV-2 seropositive at baseline.

The chain joins TRBV2 to TRBJ2-1; the D segment could be TRBD2, given 5 matching bases. This receptor was taken from an adult in good health. The specimen was peripheral blood, collected on day 0 of AZD1222 vaccination. The nucleotide sequence reads as follows: TGTGCCAGCACCCCCACGGGGATACCCTACAATGAGCAGTTCTTC. This sequence encodes CASTPTGIPYNEQFF. Outside the CDR3, residues come from the reference TRBV2 and TRBJ2-1 proteins, so the full variable domain is: EPEVTQTPSHQVTQMGQEVILRCVPISNHLYFYWYRQILGQKVEFLVSFYNNEISEKSEIFDDQFSVERPDGSNFTLKIRSTKLEDSAMYFCASTPTGIPYNEQFFGPGTRLTVL.